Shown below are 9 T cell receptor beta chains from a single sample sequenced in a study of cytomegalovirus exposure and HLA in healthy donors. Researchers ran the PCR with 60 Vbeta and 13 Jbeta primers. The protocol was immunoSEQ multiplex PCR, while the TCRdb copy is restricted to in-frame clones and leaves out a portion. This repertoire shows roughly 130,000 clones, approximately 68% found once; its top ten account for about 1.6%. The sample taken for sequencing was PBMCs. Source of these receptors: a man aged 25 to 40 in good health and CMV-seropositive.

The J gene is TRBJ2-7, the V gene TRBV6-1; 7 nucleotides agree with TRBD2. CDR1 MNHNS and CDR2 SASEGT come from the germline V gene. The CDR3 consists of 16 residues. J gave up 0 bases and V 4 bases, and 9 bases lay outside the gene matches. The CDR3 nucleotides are TGTGCCAGCAGTGCTAGGGCGGGAGTAAGCTCCTACGAGCAGTACTTC. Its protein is CASSARAGVSSYEQYF.

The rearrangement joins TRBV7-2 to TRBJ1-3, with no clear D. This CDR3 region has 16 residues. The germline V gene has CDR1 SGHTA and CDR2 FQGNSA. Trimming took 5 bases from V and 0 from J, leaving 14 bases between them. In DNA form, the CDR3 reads TGTGCCAGCAGCCTGGAGGACTTCATCTCTGGAAACACCATATATTTT. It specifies CASSLEDFISGNTIYF.

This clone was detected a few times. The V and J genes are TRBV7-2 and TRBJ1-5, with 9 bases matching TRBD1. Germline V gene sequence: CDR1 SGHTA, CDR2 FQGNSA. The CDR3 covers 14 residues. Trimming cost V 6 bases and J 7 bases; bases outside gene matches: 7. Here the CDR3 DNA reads TGTGCCAGCAGTTCTAGGACAGGGGAGCAGCCCCAGCATTTT. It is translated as CASSSRTGEQPQHF.

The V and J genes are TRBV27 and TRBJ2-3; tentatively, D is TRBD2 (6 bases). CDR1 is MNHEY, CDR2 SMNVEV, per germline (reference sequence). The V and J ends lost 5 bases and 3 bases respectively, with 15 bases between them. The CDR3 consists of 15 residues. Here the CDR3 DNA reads TGTGCCAGCAGTAAACAAATAGCGGTGACAGATACGCAGTATTTT. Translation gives CASSKQIAVTDTQYF.

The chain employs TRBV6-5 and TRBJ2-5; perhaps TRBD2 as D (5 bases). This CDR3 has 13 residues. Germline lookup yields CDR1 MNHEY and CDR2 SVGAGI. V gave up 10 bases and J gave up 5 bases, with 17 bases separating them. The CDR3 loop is CATRLRGGETQYF. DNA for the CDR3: TGTGCCACCCGTTTACGGGGTGGGGAGACCCAGTACTTC.

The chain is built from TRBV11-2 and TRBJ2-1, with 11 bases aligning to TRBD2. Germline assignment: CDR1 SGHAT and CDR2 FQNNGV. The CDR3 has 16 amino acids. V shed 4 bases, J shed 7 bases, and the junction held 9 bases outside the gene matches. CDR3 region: CASSSFTSGRENEQFF. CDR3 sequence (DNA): TGTGCCAGCAGCTCGTTTACTAGCGGGAGAGAGAATGAGCAGTTCTTC.

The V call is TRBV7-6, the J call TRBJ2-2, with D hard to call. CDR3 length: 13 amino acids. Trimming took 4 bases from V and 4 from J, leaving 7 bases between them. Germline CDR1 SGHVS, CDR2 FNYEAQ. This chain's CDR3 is CASSYDTTGELFF. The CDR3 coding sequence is TGTGCCAGCAGCTACGACACCACCGGGGAGCTGTTTTTT.

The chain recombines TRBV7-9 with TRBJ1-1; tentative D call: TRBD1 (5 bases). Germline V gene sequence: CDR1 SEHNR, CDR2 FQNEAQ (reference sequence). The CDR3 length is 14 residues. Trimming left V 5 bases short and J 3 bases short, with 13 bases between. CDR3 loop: CASSPLGQYTEAFF. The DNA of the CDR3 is TGTGCCAGCAGCCCCCTGGGGCAGTACACTGAAGCTTTCTTT.

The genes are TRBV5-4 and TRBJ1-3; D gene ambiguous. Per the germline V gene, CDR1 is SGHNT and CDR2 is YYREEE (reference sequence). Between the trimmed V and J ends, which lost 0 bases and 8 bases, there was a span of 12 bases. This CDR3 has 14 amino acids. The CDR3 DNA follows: TGTGCCAGCAGCTTGGCCGGCCGACGGGACACCATATATTTT. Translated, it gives CASSLAGRRDTIYF.